This T cell receptor (beta chain) was documented in a study of blood T cell repertoires in COVID-19. Looking at the study overall: Material from acute and convalescent COVID-19 was sourced from the United States, Italy and Spain. Sources were T cells, B-cell-depleted T cells, or PBMCs; the material itself was cDNA or gDNA.

CDR1 is SGHRS and CDR2 is YFSETQ in the germline V gene. V shed 5 bases, J shed 4 bases, and the junction held 9 bases outside the gene matches. The CDR3 has 15 residues. As handled by the study authors: How many nucleated cells were present was estimated from reference gene primer amplification. Measured with immunoSEQ multiplex PCR; TCRdb has only the in-frame clones, and not every one. The V and J calls and clone size come from that table; D and trimming were worked out from the DNA. This table holds about 380,000 clones, almost 90% found once. The chain is built from TRBV5-1 and TRBJ1-2, with 9 bases identical to TRBD1. Sequencing used peripheral blood. The origin of this receptor is a man aged 18 to 30 with active or convalescent COVID-19. CDR3 coding DNA: TGCGCCAGCAGTCCCGGGACAGGGATTTCCTATGGCTACACCTTC. It translates to CASSPGTGISYGYTF.